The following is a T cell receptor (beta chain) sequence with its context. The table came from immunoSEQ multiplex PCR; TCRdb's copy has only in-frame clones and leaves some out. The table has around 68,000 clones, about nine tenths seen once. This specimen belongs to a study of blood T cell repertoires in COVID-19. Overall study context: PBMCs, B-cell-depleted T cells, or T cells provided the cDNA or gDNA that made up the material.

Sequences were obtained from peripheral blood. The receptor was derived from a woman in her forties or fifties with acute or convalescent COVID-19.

CDR3 protein: CSASTGGAGYQGYTF. The CDR3 DNA reads as TGCAGTGCTAGTACAGGGGGCGCGGGGTATCAGGGCTACACCTTC. This rearrangement joins TRBV20-1 to TRBJ1-2; 9 bases align to TRBD1. This CDR3 has 15 amino acids. CDR1 DFQATT and CDR2 SNEGSKA come from the germline V gene (reference sequence). V shed 3 bases, J shed 8 bases, and the junction held 13 bases outside the gene matches.